This record covers a single T cell receptor (beta chain). The antigen is not known. Researchers ran the PCR with 60 Vbeta and 13 Jbeta primers. Produced via immunoSEQ multiplex PCR; TCRdb's table is partial and in-frame only. The data hold 100,000 to 150,000 clones, with 60% to 85% observed a single time. Germline lookup yields CDR1 SEHNR and CDR2 FQNEAQ (reference sequence). Trimming at V came to 5 bases and at J to 5 bases, leaving 5 bases not matched to a gene. The CDR3 has 15 residues. This sample is part of a study of cytomegalovirus exposure and HLA in healthy donors. Whole-study results and caveats: TCR beta sequences reportedly predicted most subjects' HLA-A and HLA-B alleles accurately. On later analysis, the bulk of CMV-associated TCR beta chains appeared to be HLA-restricted. For most TCR beta V segments, an earlier analysis put the productive rate at about 90% or about 30% of the time. It was confirmed in vitro that a few of the CMV-associated chains were specific for CMV antigens.

The sequenced sample was PBMCs. This sequence joins TRBV7-9 and TRBJ2-1; 11 nucleotides match TRBD2. This receptor was obtained from a woman aged 40 to 55 in good health and CMV-seronegative. The CDR3 DNA reads as TGTGCCAGCAGCCTTGGGACTAGCGGTGACAATGAGCAGTTCTTC. Protein product: CASSLGTSGDNEQFF.